The 8 T cell receptor beta chains below come from one sample, sequenced in a study of OX40 agonist ivuxolimab in advanced cancers. Sequencing was performed with immunoSEQ multiplex PCR; in TCRdb, only in-frame clones are kept and a portion is missing. Found here are about 61,000 clones, approximately 90% of them singletons; the top ten hold around 1.9%. The sequences come from CD4+ or CD8+ T cells sorted from blood, collected in a trial of the OX40 agonist ivuxolimab. The receptors come from an adult with an advanced solid tumor such as melanoma, head and neck, liver or kidney cancer.

The chain links TRBV18 to TRBJ1-2; D not resolved. The CDR3 runs 12 residues. V lost 4 bases and J 4 bases, leaving 7 bases between the germline ends. CDR1 and CDR2 (germline): KGHSH, LQKENI. CDR3 region: CASSQESYGYTF. The CDR3 region has the DNA TGTGCCAGCTCACAGGAGTCCTATGGCTACACCTTC.

This clone came up once. The V call is TRBV4-3, the J call TRBJ1-2; D not resolved. The CDR3 spans 15 residues. V lost 0 bases and J 5 bases, leaving 13 bases between the germline ends. Looked up from germline, CDR1 is LGHNA and CDR2 is YSLEER. The CDR3 DNA reads TGCGCCAGCAGCCAAGATGCACAAGGTCTATATGGCTACACCTTC. This codes for CASSQDAQGLYGYTF.

The chain uses TRBV18 and TRBJ2-1; TRBD1 matches 7 bases. This CDR3 has 15 residues. The germline CDR1 and CDR2 sequences are KGHSH and LQKENI. The junction had 8 bases not matched to a gene; V was cut back by 3 bases and J by 6 bases. CDR3 sequence reads: CASSPRQGGGNEQFF. The CDR3 bases are TGTGCCAGCTCACCTAGACAGGGTGGCGGCAATGAGCAGTTCTTC.

The chain combines TRBV28 with TRBJ2-1, with a tentative D call TRBD2 (6 bases). Germline V gene data show CDR1 as MDHEN and CDR2 as SYDVKM. The CDR3 is made up of 15 amino acids. The germline V and J ends were trimmed by 6 bases and 6 bases, with 18 bases remaining between them. The CDR3 sequence is CASSGGAVVANEQFF. CDR3 DNA sequence: TGTGCCAGCAGCGGGGGAGCAGTGGTGGCCAATGAGCAGTTCTTC. Combining the CDR3 with reference TRBV28 and TRBJ2-1 gives the whole variable domain DVKVTQSSRYLVKRTGEKVFLECVQDMDHENMFWYRQDPGLGLRLIYFSYDVKMKEKGDIPEGYSVSREKKERFSLILESASTNQTSMYLCASSGGAVVANEQFFGPGTRLTVL.

The rearrangement joins TRBV6-5 to TRBJ2-7; D is ambiguous. CDR1 is MNHEY and CDR2 is SVGAGI in the germline V gene. This CDR3 region has 14 residues. V shed 0 bases and J shed 4 bases, with 10 bases lying between them. The CDR3 region is CASSYSATLYEQYF. The CDR3 region has the DNA TGTGCCAGCAGTTACTCGGCGACGTTATACGAGCAGTACTTC.

The J gene is TRBJ1-1, the V gene TRBV19; TRBD1 matches at 7 bases. Germline V gene data show CDR1 as LNHDA and CDR2 as SQIVND (reference sequence). The CDR3 runs to 17 residues. Unmatched junction bases numbered 9, after V lost 0 bases and J lost 2 bases. The CDR3 region has the DNA TGTGCCAGTAGTATAGACCTACAGGGGTTCATCAACACTGAAGCTTTCTTT. Amino acid sequence: CASSIDLQGFINTEAFF. The whole variable domain, filled in from reference TRBV19 and TRBJ1-1, reads DGGITQSPKYLFRKEGQNVTLSCEQNLNHDAMYWYRQDPGQGLRLIYYSQIVNDFQKGDIAEGYSVSREKKESFPLTVTSAQKNPTAFYLCASSIDLQGFINTEAFFGQGTRLTVV.

Only a few counts were recorded for this clone. The genes are TRBV6-4 and TRBJ1-2; D is possibly TRBD1 (5 bases). V dropped 2 bases and J dropped 4 bases, with 5 bases sitting between them. Germline V gene sequence: CDR1 MRHNA, CDR2 SNTAGT. This CDR3 has 12 amino acids. The CDR3 sequence is CASSDGTYGYTF. DNA of the CDR3: TGTGCCAGCAGTGACGGGACCTATGGCTACACCTTC.

J is TRBJ2-1 and V is TRBV11-2; D gene ambiguous. The V end was cut by 0 bases, the J end by 7 bases, with 1 base between. The CDR3 consists of 11 residues. The germline gives CDR1 SGHAT, CDR2 FQNNGV. The DNA of the CDR3 is TGTGCCAGCAGCTTAGAGAATGAGCAGTTCTTC. This encodes CASSLENEQFF. The variable domain in full, completed from reference TRBV11-2 and TRBJ2-1, reads EAGVAQSPRYKIIEKRQSVAFWCNPISGHATLYWYQQILGQGPKLLIQFQNNGVVDDSQLPKDRFSAERLKGVDSTLKIQPAKLEDSAVYLCASSLENEQFFGPGTRLTVL.